Sequencing of this T cell receptor (beta chain) was carried out in a study of T cell responses to AZD1222 COVID-19 vaccine. Notes on the study in general: Donors skewed white British and female; clonal diversity was possibly underestimated. Across spike, vaccine-associated CD4 TCRs were found, dominant at 160-218 and 743-854.

Second doses were pooled across both intervals (about 4 or about 12 weeks). As for this clone: The antigen remains undetermined.

Germline CDR1 and CDR2: MNHNS and SASEGT. The CDR3 has 16 amino acids. J was trimmed by 3 bases and V by 4 bases; bases with no gene match: 6. The table came from immunoSEQ multiplex PCR; TCRdb's copy has only in-frame clones and leaves some out. The sample holds around 100,000 clones, about 90% seen once. The rearrangement links TRBV6-1 to TRBJ2-1; the match to TRBD2 covers 10 bases. The starting material was peripheral blood, obtained 28 days after the second AZD1222 dose. This sequence was found in an adult who received the AZD1222 COVID-19 vaccine. This CDR3 reads CASSGIAGGRYNEQFF. CDR3 bases: TGTGCCAGCAGTGGGATAGCGGGGGGCCGCTACAATGAGCAGTTCTTC.